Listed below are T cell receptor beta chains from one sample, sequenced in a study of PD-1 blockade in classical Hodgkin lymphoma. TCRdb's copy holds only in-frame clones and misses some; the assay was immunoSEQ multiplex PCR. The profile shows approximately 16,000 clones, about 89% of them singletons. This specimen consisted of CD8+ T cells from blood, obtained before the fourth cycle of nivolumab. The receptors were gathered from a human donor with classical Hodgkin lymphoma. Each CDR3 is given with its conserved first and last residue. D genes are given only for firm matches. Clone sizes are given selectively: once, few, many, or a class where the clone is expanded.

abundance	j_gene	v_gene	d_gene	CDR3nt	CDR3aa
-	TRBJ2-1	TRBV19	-	TGTGCCAGCATATCCGACAATGAGCAGTTCTTC	CASISDNEQFF
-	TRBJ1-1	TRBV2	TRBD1	TGTGCCAGCATGGGTAACAGGGGGAACACTGAAGCTTTCTTT	CASMGNRGNTEAFF
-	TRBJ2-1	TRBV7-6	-	TGTGCCAGCAGCTTAGTTGCATGGGGCAGCTACAATGAGCAGTTCTTC	CASSLVAWGSYNEQFF
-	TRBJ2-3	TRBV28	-	TGTGCCAGCAGCTACCCCGGCCTCTGGGCAGATACGCAGTATTTT	CASSYPGLWADTQYF
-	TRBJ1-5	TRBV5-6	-	TGTGCCAGCAGCTTGGGGGGGGGAAATCAGCCCCAGCATTTT	CASSLGGGNQPQHF
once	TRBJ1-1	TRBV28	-	TGTGCCAGCAGAATTACAGGGAACACTGAAGCTTTCTTT	CASRITGNTEAFF
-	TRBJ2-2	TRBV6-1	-	TGTGCCAGCAGTGGTCGGGGTCCCGGGGAGCTGTTTTTT	CASSGRGPGELFF
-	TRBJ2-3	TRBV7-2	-	TGTGCCAGCAGCTTAATTTCAGGTAGCCCAGATACGCAGTATTTT	CASSLISGSPDTQYF
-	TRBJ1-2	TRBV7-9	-	TGTGCCAGCAGCCAGGTTAAAGAAAGGCGCTATGGCTACACCTTC	CASSQVKERRYGYTF
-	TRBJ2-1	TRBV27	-	TGTGCCAGCAGTTTATCCGGACTACCAGGGGAGCAGTTCTTC	CASSLSGLPGEQFF
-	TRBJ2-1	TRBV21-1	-	TGTGCCAGCAGCAAAGTAGCGGGACCAATCGATCGGTTCTTC	CASSKVAGPIDRFF
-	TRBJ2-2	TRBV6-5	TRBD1	TGTGCCACCCAGACGGGACAGGGGGTGACCGGGGAGCTGTTTTTT	CATQTGQGVTGELFF
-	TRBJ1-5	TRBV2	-	TGTGCCAGCAGTGAATATCAGGCTAGGTTGCCCCAGCATTTT	CASSEYQARLPQHF
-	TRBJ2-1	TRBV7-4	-	TGTGCCAGCAGCCCAGTCGGGGTGAGTTGTGAGCAGTTCTTC	CASSPVGVSCEQFF
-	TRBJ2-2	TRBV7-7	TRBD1	TGTGCTAGCAGCGCCGGGACAGGGGGCACCGGGGAGCTGTTTTTT	CASSAGTGGTGELFF
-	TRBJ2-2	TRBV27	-	TGTGCCGTATCCCAATCTCTAGCGCACACCGGGGAGCTGTTTTTT	CAVSQSLAHTGELFF
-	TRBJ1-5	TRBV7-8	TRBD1	TGTGCCAGCAGCGCAGGGGGCGAGGTTCAGCCCCAGCATTTT	CASSAGGEVQPQHF
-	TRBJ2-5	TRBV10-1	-	TGCGCCAGCAGTGACCTGGGACACCCACGAGAGACCCAGTACTTC	CASSDLGHPRETQYF
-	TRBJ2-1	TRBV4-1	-	TGCGCCAGCAGCCAAGACCTCGGGGACAATGAGCAGTTCTTC	CASSQDLGDNEQFF
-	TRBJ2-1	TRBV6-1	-	TGTGCCACGCATAATGCGCAGTTCTTC	CATHNAQFF
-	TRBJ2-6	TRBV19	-	TGTGCCAGTAGTATATCCGGCTCTGGGGCCAACGTCCTGACTTTC	CASSISGSGANVLTF
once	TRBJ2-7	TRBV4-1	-	TGCGCCAGCAGCCAAGGTACAGGGTACGAGCAGTACTTC	CASSQGTGYEQYF
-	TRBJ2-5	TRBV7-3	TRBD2	TGTGCCAGCAGCTCGGGACTAACGATTCAAGAGACCCAGTACTTC	CASSSGLTIQETQYF
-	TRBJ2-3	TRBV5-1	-	TGCGCCAGCAGAGGGGGGGACGCAGGTACGCAGTATTTT	CASRGGDAGTQYF
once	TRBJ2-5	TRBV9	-	TGTGCCAGCAGCGTAGACCAGGGACGCGGAGAGACCCAGTACTTC	CASSVDQGRGETQYF
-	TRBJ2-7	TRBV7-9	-	TGTGCCAGCAGCTTAATTGAGGTGAACTACGAGCAGTACTTC	CASSLIEVNYEQYF
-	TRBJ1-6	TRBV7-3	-	TGTGCCAGCAGCTTAGATGCATATTCACCCCTCCACTTT	CASSLDAYSPLHF
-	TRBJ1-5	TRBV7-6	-	TGTGCCAGCAGCCCCTTAGGGAATGAGGGCAATCAGCCCCAGCATTTT	CASSPLGNEGNQPQHF
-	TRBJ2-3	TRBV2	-	TGTGCCAGCAGGGGCGAGGGAGGCACAGATACGCAGTATTTT	CASRGEGGTDTQYF
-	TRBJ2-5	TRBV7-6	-	TGTGCCAGCAGCTTGGGAGGGGGCTATGAGACCCAGTACTTC	CASSLGGGYETQYF
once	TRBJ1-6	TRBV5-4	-	TGTGCCAGCAGCTTGGGTTCAGGACCCCTCCACTTT	CASSLGSGPLHF
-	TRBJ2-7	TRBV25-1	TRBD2	TGTGCCAGCAGGACTGGACTAGCGAAAGAGCAGTACTTC	CASRTGLAKEQYF
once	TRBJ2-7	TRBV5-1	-	TGCGCCAGCAGCCTCCGGGACGAATACGAGCAGTACTTC	CASSLRDEYEQYF
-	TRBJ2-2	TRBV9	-	TGTGCCAGCAGCGTAGAGGGTCTCAACACCGGGGAGCTGTTTTTT	CASSVEGLNTGELFF
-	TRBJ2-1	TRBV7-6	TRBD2	TGTGCCAGCAGCGCCCGGACTAGCGGGGTTCATGAGCAGTTCTTC	CASSARTSGVHEQFF
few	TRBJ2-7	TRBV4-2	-	TGTGCCAGCAGCCAAGATCCCCAGTTTGGCGGTGGCCGCCACGAGCAGTACTTC	CASSQDPQFGGGRHEQYF
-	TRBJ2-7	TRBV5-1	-	TGCGCCAGCAGCTTGGCCGGTGTGCGATTTACCTACGAGCAGTACTTC	CASSLAGVRFTYEQYF
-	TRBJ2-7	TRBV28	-	TGTGCCAGCAGTTCTAGTTTATCCGAGCAGTACTTC	CASSSSLSEQYF
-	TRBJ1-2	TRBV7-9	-	TGTGCCAGCAGGGGAAAGGGGCCAACTAACTATGGCTACACCTTC	CASRGKGPTNYGYTF
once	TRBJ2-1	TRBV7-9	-	TGTGCCAGCAGCTTCCCGAGTGAAAATGAGCAGTTCTTC	CASSFPSENEQFF
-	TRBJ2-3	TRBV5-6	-	TGTGCCAGCAGCTTGCTCTCTGAGGGGACAGATACGCAGTATTTT	CASSLLSEGTDTQYF
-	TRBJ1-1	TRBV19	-	TGTGCCAGTAGCCCCATGGGGGTATACACTGAAGCTTTCTTT	CASSPMGVYTEAFF
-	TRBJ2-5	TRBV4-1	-	TGCGCCAGCAGCCAAGGGTTCGTTTGGGCGGAACTGGCAGAGACCCAGTACTTC	CASSQGFVWAELAETQYF
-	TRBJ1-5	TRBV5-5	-	TGTGCCAGCAGCTTGGGAGGGGACAATCAGCCCCAGCATTTT	CASSLGGDNQPQHF
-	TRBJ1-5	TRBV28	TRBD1	TGTGCCAGCAGTTCGGGACAGGGCAATCAGCCCCAGCATTTT	CASSSGQGNQPQHF
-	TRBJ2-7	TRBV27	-	TGTGCCAGCAGTCCGACCCTGGCGGGCCGAACCTACGAGCAGTACTTC	CASSPTLAGRTYEQYF
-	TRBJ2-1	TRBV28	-	TGTGCCAGCAGTTTTTCGGTGAGAGGGTGGAATGAGCAGTTCTTC	CASSFSVRGWNEQFF